This TCR beta chain was retrieved from a study of CD8 T cells in ankylosing spondylitis. Study-wide findings and caveats: A number of the motif variants had already been described in reactive arthritis synovial fluid and blood. Relatively scarce in peripheral blood, disease-linked clones were CD8+. Reported data indicate significant enrichment of disease-linked clones within matched ankylosing spondylitis synovial fluid. Blood from ankylosing spondylitis patients appeared to carry a characteristic roughly 8-variant TCR beta motif.

Trimming took 6 bases from V and 4 from J; bases not matched to a gene: 6. Germline V gene lookup returns CDR1 KGHSH and CDR2 LQKENI. The CDR3 loop spans 15 amino acids. This clonotype came up many times. The antigen remains undetermined. Quantitative 5'-RACE with molecular barcodes generated TCR beta libraries. TCRdb used MiXCR to reprocess the 5' RACE reads, holding one entry per CDR3 protein. The sample lists about 500,000 distinct CDR3 sequences; approximately 5% were seen once. Sequencing was carried out using blood, either unsorted or a sorted T cell fraction (not recorded which). The rearrangement links TRBV18 to TRBJ2-1; 10 bases align to TRBD2. The TCR originated in a male donor with ankylosing spondylitis. CDR3 sequence reads: CASSTGTSEYNEQFF. The CDR3 nucleotides read TGTGCCAGCTCTACCGGGACTAGCGAATACAATGAGCAGTTCTTC.